Below, 2 T cell receptor beta chains from the same sample are listed, as sequenced in a study of blood T cell repertoires in COVID-19. Sequencing used immunoSEQ multiplex PCR; TCRdb keeps in-frame clones, though not all of them. The sample comprises under 200,000 clones, approximately 84% of which are singletons, and 0.8% to 1.2% rests with the top ten. The sample consisted of peripheral blood. The receptors come from a middle-aged man with acute or convalescent COVID-19.

V gene TRBV20-1 combines with J gene TRBJ2-7, with TRBD1 matching over 7 bases. Germline-derived CDR1 and CDR2 are DFQATT and SNEGSKA (reference sequence). The CDR3 loop spans 11 amino acids. The V segment lost 4 bases and the J segment 6 bases; nucleotides outside the gene matches: 3. The CDR3 bases are TGCAGTGCTATATGGGACAGCGAGCAGTACTTC. This translates into CSAIWDSEQYF.

The chain employs TRBV3-1 (or the pseudogene TRBV3-2) and TRBJ2-6, with a weak D call TRBD1 (5 bases). CDR1 and CDR2 from the germline V gene are LGHDT and YNNKEL (reference sequence). The CDR3 totals 15 residues. V lost 5 bases to trimming and J lost 0 bases, with 8 bases between them. CDR3 coding DNA: TGTGCCAGCAGCTCGCAGGGCTCTGGGGCCAACGTCCTGACTTTC. Its translation is CASSSQGSGANVLTF.